A single TCR beta chain is shown here with its context. The antigen is undetermined. The PCR employed 60 Vbeta primers together with 13 Jbeta primers. Sequencing used immunoSEQ multiplex PCR; TCRdb keeps in-frame clones, though not all of them. This sample has approximately 110,000 clones; more than 75% occur once, and the top ten carry about 12%. The record originates from a study of cytomegalovirus exposure and HLA in healthy donors. Study results and limitations: When presence/absence was analysed, sequencing depth was taken to be roughly uniform across donors. TCR beta chains numbering under 200 were designated cytomegalovirus-associated. Follow-up analysis seemed to connect common viral pathogens with several of the most significant clusters identified. A classifier reportedly called cytomegalovirus status with high sensitivity and specificity.

After removal of 6 bases from V and 11 bases from J, the junction contained 8 bases not matched to a gene. The V gene's germline CDR1 is SQVTM and CDR2 ANQGSEA. There are 12 residues in the CDR3. The source is a woman aged 60 to 75 in good health and CMV-seropositive. The chain uses TRBV29-1 and TRBJ2-4; TRBD2 matches at 9 bases. Sequencing used PBMCs. The DNA for the CDR3 is TGCAGCGTCAGGACAGGCGGGGGGGTTCAGTACTTC. This translates into CSVRTGGGVQYF.